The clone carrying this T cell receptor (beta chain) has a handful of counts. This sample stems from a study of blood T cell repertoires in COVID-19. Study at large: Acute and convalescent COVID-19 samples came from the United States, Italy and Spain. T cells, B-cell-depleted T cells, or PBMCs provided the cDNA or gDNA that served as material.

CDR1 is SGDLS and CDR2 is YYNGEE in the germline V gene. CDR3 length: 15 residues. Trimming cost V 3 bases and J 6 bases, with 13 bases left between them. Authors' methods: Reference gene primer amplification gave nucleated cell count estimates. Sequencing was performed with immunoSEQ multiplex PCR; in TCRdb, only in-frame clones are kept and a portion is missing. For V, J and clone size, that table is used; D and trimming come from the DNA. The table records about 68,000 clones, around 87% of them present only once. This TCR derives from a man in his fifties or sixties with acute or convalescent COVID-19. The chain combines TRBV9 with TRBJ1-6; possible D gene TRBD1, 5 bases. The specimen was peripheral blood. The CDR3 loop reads CASSAGSGGNSPLHF. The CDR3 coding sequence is TGTGCCAGCAGCGCAGGGTCGGGCGGTAATTCACCCCTCCACTTT.